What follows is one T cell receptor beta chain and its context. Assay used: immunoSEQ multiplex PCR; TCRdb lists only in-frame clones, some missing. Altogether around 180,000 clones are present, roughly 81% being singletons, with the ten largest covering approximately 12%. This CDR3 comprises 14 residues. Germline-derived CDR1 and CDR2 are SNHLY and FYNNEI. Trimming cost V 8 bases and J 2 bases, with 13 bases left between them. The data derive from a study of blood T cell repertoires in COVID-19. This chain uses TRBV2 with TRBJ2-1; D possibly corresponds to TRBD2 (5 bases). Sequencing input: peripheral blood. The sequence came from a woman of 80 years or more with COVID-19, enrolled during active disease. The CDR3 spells CASCWSGPYNEQFF. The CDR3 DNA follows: TGTGCCAGCTGCTGGAGCGGTCCCTACAATGAGCAGTTCTTC.